One and the same sample provided the 18 T cell receptor beta chains below, sequenced in a study (dated by TCRdb to between 2014 and 2017). Cells that were CD4+CD25+CD127-/low were the ones isolated as Tregs. Library preparation employed 5' RACE. Sequencing took place on an Illumina MiSeq. In TCRdb, the public reads were trimmed at Q25 with fastp and aligned with MiXCR, with productive beta chains retained. Each record represents a unique CDR3 protein, reported with the most common genes and DNA among its rows. A total of tens of thousands of distinct CDR3 sequences appear in this sample, roughly a fifth of them only once. Clones ranked in the top ten supply more than 4% of the sample. The sequencing input was Tregs sorted from blood. These receptor sequences come from a female donor with breast cancer.

The J gene is TRBJ1-2, the V gene TRBV5-5, with D maybe TRBD1 (5 bases). Trimming removed 0 bases at V and 2 bases at J, with 5 bases between. The germline V gene has CDR1 SGHKS and CDR2 YYEKEE (reference sequence). The CDR3 extends over 13 amino acids. The DNA for the CDR3 is TGTGCCAGCAGCTTGGCAGGGAACTATGGCTACACCTTC. As protein: CASSLAGNYGYTF.

In its sample, this clonotype was seen a few times. This chain connects TRBV9 to TRBJ2-7; D not resolved. This CDR3 spans 15 amino acids. The V gene's germline CDR1 is SGDLS and CDR2 YYNGEE. V lost 0 bases and J lost 3, with 13 bases in between. The CDR3 sequence is CASSVDPDLFYEQYF. The CDR3 nucleotides are TGTGCCAGCAGCGTAGATCCAGACCTTTTCTACGAGCAGTACTTC.

This clonotype has only a few counts. The V and J genes are TRBV28 and TRBJ2-2; D is undetermined. The germline V and J ends were trimmed by 6 bases and 2 bases, with 7 bases remaining between them. The CDR3 totals 13 residues. Germline V CDR1 and CDR2: MDHEN, SYDVKM. DNA for the CDR3: TGTGCCAGCAGGGGTCATAACACCGGGGAGCTGTTTTTT. Translation gives CASRGHNTGELFF.

As regards this clonotype: A read error is possible here, since a much larger clone lies one base away. This chain joins TRBV4-1 and TRBJ2-1, with 9 bases identical to TRBD2. Germline V lookup: CDR1 MGHRA, CDR2 YSYEKL. The CDR3 is 14 amino acids. V lost 4 bases and J lost 8; bases outside the gene matches: 6. The CDR3 DNA is TGCGCCAGCAGCCTGGGACTAGCTTACGATGAGCAGTTCTTC. It is translated as CASSLGLAYDEQFF.

A few counts support this clonotype. The rearrangement uses TRBV12-3 or TRBV12-4 and TRBJ2-1, with D possibly matching TRBD2 (6 bases). This CDR3 comprises 16 residues. Trimming removed 0 bases at V and 4 bases at J, with 13 bases between. The CDR3 DNA reads TGTGCCAGCAGTTTAGCGCAGTTCGGGAGATACAATGAGCAGTTCTTC. It is translated as CASSLAQFGRYNEQFF.

By sample share, this clonotype is medium-sized. The chain recombines TRBV5-1 with TRBJ2-7, with 8 bases aligning to TRBD1. CDR1 and CDR2 from the germline V gene are SGHRS and YFSETQ. There are 16 residues in the CDR3. J was trimmed by 1 base and V by 3 bases; bases with no gene match: 9. The CDR3 loop reads CASSSQSGTGSYEQYF. DNA for the CDR3: TGCGCCAGCAGCTCCCAATCCGGGACAGGTTCCTACGAGCAGTACTTC.

This clonotype was observed many times. V gene TRBV24-1 combines with J gene TRBJ2-7, with a weak D call TRBD1 (6 bases). Germline CDR1 KGHDR, CDR2 SFDVKD. V was clipped by 9 bases and J by 0 bases, with 14 bases between them. The CDR3 consists of 14 residues. The CDR3 region has the DNA TGTGCCACCTCTCCGGGACACCACTCCTACGAGCAGTACTTC. Encoded protein: CATSPGHHSYEQYF.

This clonotype was counted a few times. The J gene is TRBJ2-1, the V gene TRBV9; 9 bases align to TRBD2. CDR1 and CDR2 (germline): SGDLS, YYNGEE. The CDR3 sequence is 17 residues long. The junction had 5 bases not matched to a gene; V was cut back by 0 bases and J by 1 base. CDR3 sequence: CASSVGLAGTSYNEQFF. The CDR3 DNA reads TGTGCCAGCAGCGTAGGGCTAGCGGGGACATCCTACAATGAGCAGTTCTTC.

This clonotype has more than one count but fewer than ten. This sequence joins TRBV12-3 or TRBV12-4 and TRBJ1-1, with unresolved D. Trimming pared 5 bases from V and 6 bases from J, leaving 7 bases between. CDR3 length: 11 amino acids. CDR3 in amino acids: CASSRFSEAFF. The CDR3 region has the DNA TGTGCCAGCAGTCGGTTCTCTGAAGCTTTCTTT.

On this clonotype itself: A read error may explain this, as a much larger clone is one base away. The chain is built from TRBV9 and TRBJ2-5; possibly TRBD2 for D (6 bases). Germline V gene sequence: CDR1 SGDLS, CDR2 YYNGEE. This CDR3 region has 14 residues. The CDR3 loop reads CTSSVGWGEETQYF. CDR3 nucleotides: TGTACCAGCAGCGTAGGTTGGGGGGAAGAGACCCAGTACTTC.

Concerning this clonotype itself: A much larger clonotype is one base distant, so this may be a read error. J is TRBJ2-5 and V is TRBV7-9; 8 bases are a match to TRBD1. The V gene's germline CDR1 is SEHNR and CDR2 FQNEAQ (reference sequence). The CDR3 contains 15 residues. CDR3 loop: CANSTGTGAQETQYF. For the CDR3, the DNA is TGTGCCAACAGCACTGGGACAGGAGCACAAGAGACCCAGTACTTC.

The rearrangement links TRBV7-9 to TRBJ1-1; D remains unclear. CDR1 and CDR2 from the germline V gene are SEHNR and FQNEAQ (reference sequence). Trimming shortened V by 5 bases and J by 1 base, and 8 bases separated the two germline ends. The CDR3 has 13 residues. The CDR3 DNA is TGTGCCAGCAGCGGGCAGGAGAACACTGAAGCTTTCTTT. As protein: CASSGQENTEAFF. Supplemented by reference TRBV7-9 and TRBJ1-1, the full variable domain reads DTGVSQNPRHKITKRGQNVTFRCDPISEHNRLYWYRQTLGQGPEFLTYFQNEAQLEKSRLLSDRFSAERPKGSFSTLEIQRTEQGDSAMYLCASSGQENTEAFFGQGTRLTVV.

This clonotype was counted many times. The V and J genes are TRBV4-1 and TRBJ2-7, with D unresolved. Germline CDR1 and CDR2: MGHRA and YSYEKL. Trimming left V 0 bases short and J 0 bases short, with 12 bases between. This CDR3 has 16 amino acids. The CDR3: CASSQDRGPFSYEQYF. The CDR3 bases are TGCGCCAGCAGCCAAGATCGTGGGCCCTTCTCCTACGAGCAGTACTTC.

The chain is built from TRBV29-1 and TRBJ2-7, with 8 bases matching TRBD2. CDR3 size: 13 residues. Looked up from germline, CDR1 is SQVTM and CDR2 is ANQGSEA. The V gene end was trimmed by 4 bases and the J gene end by 0 bases; junction bases not matched to a gene: 2. The CDR3 region is CSVVSGSSYEQYF. CDR3 nucleotides: TGCAGCGTTGTAAGCGGGAGCTCCTACGAGCAGTACTTC.

This chain uses TRBV29-1 with TRBJ1-4; 9 bases map to TRBD1. The ends lost 6 bases at V and 8 bases at J; junction bases unmatched: 1. The germline V gene has CDR1 SQVTM and CDR2 ANQGSEA. The CDR3 is 11 residues long. CDR3 DNA sequence: TGCAGCGTGACAGGGGGAGAAAAACTGTTTTTT. Translation: CSVTGGEKLFF.

This clonotype was seen more than once but under ten times. V is TRBV14 and J is TRBJ2-1, with D possibly TRBD2 on 5 matching bases. Trimming shortened V by 1 base and J by 4 bases, and 11 bases separated the two germline ends. Germline values: CDR1 SGHDN, CDR2 FVKESK. The CDR3 covers 15 residues. CDR3 bases: TGTGCCAGCAGCCAAGCGGGGAGACTGTACAATGAGCAGTTCTTC. This codes for CASSQAGRLYNEQFF.

A few counts support this clonotype. V and J are TRBV2 and TRBJ2-5; 10 bases fit TRBD1. The J segment lost 9 bases and the V segment lost 7 bases, leaving 8 bases of the junction unmatched. The CDR3 length is 13 residues. Germline V lookup: CDR1 SNHLY, CDR2 FYNNEI. The CDR3, as DNA: TGTGCCAGCATGGGGACAGGGGCCTCGGCCCAGTACTTC. It codes for CASMGTGASAQYF.

This clonotype came up many times. The genes are TRBV6-5 and TRBJ2-2; D is unclear. This CDR3 has 13 amino acids. Trimming stripped 0 bases from V and 5 bases from J, with 4 bases between. Per germline, CDR1 MNHEY and CDR2 SVGAGI. Here the CDR3 reads CASSYSTTGELFF. CDR3 DNA sequence: TGTGCCAGCAGTTACTCGACTACCGGGGAGCTGTTTTTT.